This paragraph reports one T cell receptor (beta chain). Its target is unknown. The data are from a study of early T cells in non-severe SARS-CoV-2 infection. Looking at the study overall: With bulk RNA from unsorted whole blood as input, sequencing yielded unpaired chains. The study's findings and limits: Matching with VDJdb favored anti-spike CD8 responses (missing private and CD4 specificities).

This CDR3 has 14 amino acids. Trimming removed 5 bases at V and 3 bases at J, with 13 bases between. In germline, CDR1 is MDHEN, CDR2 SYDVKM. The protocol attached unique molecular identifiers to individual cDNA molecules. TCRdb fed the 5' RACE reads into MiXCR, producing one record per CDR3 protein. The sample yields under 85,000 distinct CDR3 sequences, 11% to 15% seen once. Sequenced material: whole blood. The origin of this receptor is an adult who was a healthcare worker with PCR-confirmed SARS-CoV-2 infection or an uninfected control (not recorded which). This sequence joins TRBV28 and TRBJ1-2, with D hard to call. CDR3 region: CASSPSPRDYGYTF. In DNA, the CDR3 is TGTGCCAGCAGTCCCTCCCCCCGGGACTATGGCTACACCTTC.